The T cell receptor (beta chain) under discussion was sequenced for a study of shared clonotypes between healthy human individuals. With 4 bases removed from V and 2 bases from J, the gap between germline ends came to 22 bases. CDR3 length equals 18 residues. Germline CDR1 reads LNHDA; CDR2 reads SQIVND (reference sequence). Assay runs were performed at deep level. Only in-frame clones appear in the TCRdb table, and some are missing; sequencing was by immunoSEQ multiplex PCR. Among 650,000 to 700,000 clones, 90% were seen once, and the ten largest hold 34%. The chain is built from TRBV19 and TRBJ2-3, with D unresolved. The TCR was taken from a man between 18 and 29 years old in good health. Some clones in this sample may be carry-over from other donors' samples. Sequencing was done on a sample of memory CD8+ T cells from PBMCs. Subset defined: CD45RO+ cells pooled with CCR7-negative TemRA cells. CDR3: CASSTEFALEETTDTQYF. The CDR3 DNA is TGTGCCAGTAGTACGGAATTCGCTCTCGAGGAAACCACAGATACGCAGTATTTT.